By share, the clone carrying this T cell receptor (beta chain) ranks as medium-sized. The antigen is not known. TCRdb reanalysed the 5' RACE reads using MiXCR and keeps one entry per CDR3 protein. The data contain roughly 120,000 distinct CDR3 sequences, 22% of them singletons. This entry comes from a study of T-cell memory formation after mild COVID-19. Findings of the study overall: Balance between CD4 and CD8 was seen in clones contracting day 15 to 85, and a CD4+ lean was seen in later expanders. Contracting clones localized mainly to CM and EM when CD4+ and mainly to EMRA when CD8+.

CDR1 LGHDT and CDR2 YNNKEL come from the germline V gene (reference sequence). The trim removed 5 bases at V and 2 bases at J, leaving 16 bases unmatched. The CDR3 is made up of 18 amino acids. This clonotype originated in a man in his late teens or twenties who had mild COVID-19 (a few samples of this study predate the infection). Cell type and time point are not known. The chain uses TRBV3-1 and TRBJ2-3; 7 positions match TRBD2. The source material was PBMCs or a T cell subset sorted from them (not recorded which). In DNA form, the CDR3 reads TGTGCCAGCAGCGGGTTTGGTGGGGAGGGATCACCCACAGATACGCAGTATTTT. Amino acids: CASSGFGGEGSPTDTQYF.